The clone carrying this T cell receptor beta chain has a handful of counts. The sample comes from a study of identical twins. This CDR3 region has 16 residues. CDR1 and CDR2 (germline): SQVTM, ANQGSEA. Losses at the gene ends were 3 bases for V and 3 bases for J; bases not matched to a gene: 7. TCRdb called the 5' RACE reads again in MiXCR, with one record for every CDR3 protein. This table has hundreds of thousands of distinct CDR3 sequences, 24% appearing once. These data also formed part of another study, on T cells expressing NK-cell markers. This second study says: The CD3+CD56-NKG2C+ fraction of several donors was likewise dominated by these clonotypes.

The TCR originated in a woman between 18 and 30 years old in good health. The chain joins TRBV29-1 to TRBJ2-7; 14 nucleotides align to TRBD2. The sequencing sample was made of CD4+ T cells sorted from blood. CDR3 nucleotides: TGCAGCGTTGATCCGGGACTAGCGGGAGTCGGCTACGAGCAGTACTTC. The encoded protein is CSVDPGLAGVGYEQYF.